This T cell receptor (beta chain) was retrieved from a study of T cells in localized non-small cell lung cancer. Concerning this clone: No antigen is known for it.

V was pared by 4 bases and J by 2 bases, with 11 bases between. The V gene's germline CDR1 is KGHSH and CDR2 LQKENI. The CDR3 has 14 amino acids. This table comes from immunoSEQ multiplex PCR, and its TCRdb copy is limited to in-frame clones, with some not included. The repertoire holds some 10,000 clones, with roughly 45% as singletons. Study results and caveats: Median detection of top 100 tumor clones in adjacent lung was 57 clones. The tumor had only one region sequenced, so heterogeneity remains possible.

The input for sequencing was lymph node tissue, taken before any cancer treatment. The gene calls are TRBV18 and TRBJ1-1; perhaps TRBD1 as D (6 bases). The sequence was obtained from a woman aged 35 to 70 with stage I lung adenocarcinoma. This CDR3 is CASSLGTSNTEAFF. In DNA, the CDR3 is TGTGCCAGCTCACTTGGGACAAGCAACACTGAAGCTTTCTTT.